Presented here are 19 T cell receptor beta chains from one specimen sequenced in a study of response to subunit inactivated influenza vaccine. TCRdb passed the RT-PCR reads through MiXCR, listing each CDR3 protein once. The sample contains 530,000 or so distinct CDR3 sequences, 25% of which appear only once. Here the sequenced sample was CD4+ T cells sorted from PBMCs, taken less than 6 days after vaccination. The receptors were gathered from a man between 50 and 59 years old who received an inactivated influenza vaccine.

The rearrangement uses TRBV6-2 or TRBV6-3 and TRBJ2-4; no definite D call. V was shortened by 5 bases and J by 8 bases, with 7 bases between the two germline ends. Germline V gene lookup returns CDR1 MNHEY and CDR2 SVGEGT. The CDR3 contains 11 residues. The CDR3 region has the DNA TGTGCCAGCAGTCTAGGGCACATTCAGTACTTC. Translating gives CASSLGHIQYF.

The CDR3 sequence: CASGTSEETQYF. The DNA for the CDR3 is TGTGCCAGCGGGACTAGCGAAGAGACCCAGTACTTC. The chain is built from TRBV27 and TRBJ2-5, with 10 bases matching TRBD2. V was pared by 8 bases and J by 3 bases, with 0 bases of the junction left unmatched. Germline CDR1 reads MNHEY; CDR2 reads SMNVEV (reference sequence). There are 12 residues in the CDR3.

The chain carries TRBV5-1 and TRBJ2-1; possible D gene TRBD1, 6 bases. V dropped 2 bases and J dropped 9 bases, with 15 bases sitting between them. The CDR3 loop spans 14 amino acids. Germline V gene sequence: CDR1 SGHRS, CDR2 YFSETQ. CDR3 loop: CASSLRWDTSEQFF. The CDR3 region has the DNA TGCGCCAGCAGCTTACGGTGGGACACTAGTGAGCAGTTCTTC.

V gene TRBV11-2 combines with J gene TRBJ2-3; D is unresolved. Germline CDR1 SGHAT, CDR2 FQNNGV. V shed 5 bases and J shed 4 bases, with 13 bases lying between them. This CDR3 is 14 amino acids long. DNA of the CDR3: TGTGCCAGCAGCCAAAGCCGGGCCGCAGATACGCAGTATTTT. It is translated as CASSQSRAADTQYF.

The V gene is TRBV7-8, the J gene TRBJ2-3, with D unclear. The germline CDR1 and CDR2 sequences are SGHVS and FQNEAQ. V was shortened by 4 bases and J by 2 bases, with 10 bases between the two germline ends. There are 14 residues in the CDR3. The CDR3 sequence is CASSWVTDTDTQYF. For the CDR3, the DNA is TGTGCCAGCAGCTGGGTTACAGACACAGATACGCAGTATTTT. Looking up the rest from reference TRBV7-8 and TRBJ2-3 gives the full variable domain: GAGVSQSPRYKVAKRGQDVALRCDPISGHVSLFWYQQALGQGPEFLTYFQNEAQLDKSGLPSDRFFAERPEGSVSTLKIQRTQQEDSAVYLCASSWVTDTDTQYFGPGTRLTVL.

The genes are TRBV4-2 and TRBJ2-1; TRBD2 aligns across 9 bases. The CDR3 sequence is 14 residues long. Germline loops: CDR1 LGHNA, CDR2 YNFKEQ. V lost 4 bases to trimming and J lost 7 bases; unmatched junction nucleotides: 5. CDR3: CASSRAGGVNEQFF. In DNA, the CDR3 is TGTGCCAGCAGCCGTGCGGGGGGGGTAAATGAGCAGTTCTTC.

The chain employs TRBV15 and TRBJ2-6; tentatively, D is TRBD2 (5 bases). CDR3 size: 16 residues. In germline, CDR1 is LNHNV, CDR2 YYDKDF (reference sequence). Trimming stripped 1 base from V and 2 bases from J, with 9 bases between. CDR3 DNA sequence: TGTGCCACCAGCAGAGGAGGGATGGCTGGGGCCAACGTCCTGACTTTC. Amino acid sequence: CATSRGGMAGANVLTF.

This clonotype showed up just a few times. The chain couples TRBV4-1 to TRBJ2-2, with TRBD2 as a possible D gene (6 bases). The CDR3 spans 18 residues. Looked up from germline, CDR1 is MGHRA and CDR2 is YSYEKL. V was trimmed by 1 base and J by 5 bases, leaving 20 bases between them. Here the CDR3 DNA reads TGCGCCAGCAGCCAAGGTCGGCTTAGCGGTAGATGGACCGGGGAGCTGTTTTTT. Translating it yields CASSQGRLSGRWTGELFF.

This clonotype has just a few counts. The chain joins TRBV2 to TRBJ2-6, with 7 bases matching TRBD2. Trimming cost V 0 bases and J 2 bases; bases outside gene matches: 4. CDR3 length: 17 residues. Germline V lookup: CDR1 SNHLY, CDR2 FYNNEI. This chain's CDR3 is CASSEAGGVAGANVLTF. CDR3 nucleotides: TGTGCCAGCAGTGAAGCGGGGGGGGTGGCTGGGGCCAACGTCCTGACTTTC.

In this sample, this clonotype turned up many times. The chain links TRBV20-1 to TRBJ2-1, with 10 bases identical to TRBD1. From germline, CDR1 is DFQATT and CDR2 SNEGSKA (reference sequence). The V segment lost 4 bases and the J segment 15 bases; nucleotides outside the gene matches: 3. The CDR3 covers 10 residues. The CDR3 reads CSAKRDRGFF. In nucleotides, the CDR3 is TGCAGTGCTAAGAGGGACAGGGGGTTCTTC.

The J gene is TRBJ2-7, the V gene TRBV20-1, with 8 bases lining up with TRBD1. V trimming: 0 bases; J trimming: 6 bases; junction bases outside the gene matches: 4. CDR1 is DFQATT and CDR2 is SNEGSKA in the germline V gene (reference sequence). CDR3 length equals 13 residues. CDR3 nucleotides: TGCAGTGCTAGAGACAGGGGGCGAAGCGAGCAGTACTTC. Amino acids: CSARDRGRSEQYF.

The chain has TRBV5-1 and TRBJ2-1, with D perhaps matching TRBD2 (5 bases). The V end lost 3 bases, the J end lost 9 bases, and 7 bases lay between the germline ends. The germline V gene has CDR1 SGHRS and CDR2 YFSETQ. The length of the CDR3 is 11 residues. The DNA for the CDR3 is TGCGCCAGCAGCTGGCGGGCTGAGCAGTTCTTC. Translating it yields CASSWRAEQFF.

This clonotype was observed a few times. This chain links TRBV15 with TRBJ2-7; 10 bases are shared with TRBD2. The CDR3 consists of 17 residues. Germline CDR1 is LNHNV and CDR2 is YYDKDF (reference sequence). V was pared by 0 bases and J by 6 bases, with 11 bases of the junction left unmatched. CDR3 residues: CATSRDPASGRGGEQYF. The CDR3 DNA reads TGTGCCACCAGCAGAGATCCTGCTAGCGGGAGAGGGGGCGAGCAGTACTTC.

V usage is TRBV20-1 and J usage is TRBJ2-1, with TRBD2 matching over 11 bases. This CDR3 contains 19 residues. Germline CDR1 reads DFQATT; CDR2 reads SNEGSKA (reference sequence). Losses at the gene ends were 6 bases for V and 0 bases for J; bases not matched to a gene: 16. The CDR3 reads CSALGRLAGGPSSYNEQFF. The CDR3 DNA follows: TGCAGTGCCCTAGGGAGGCTAGCGGGGGGACCCAGCTCCTACAATGAGCAGTTCTTC.

This clonotype has a single count. This chain uses TRBV19 with TRBJ2-7, with 9 bases lining up with TRBD2. CDR1 LNHDA and CDR2 SQIVND come from the germline V gene (reference sequence). This CDR3 is built from 17 residues. V lost 4 bases and J lost 4; bases outside the gene matches: 14. The CDR3 sequence is CASSTSWLAGPTYEQYF. The DNA for the CDR3 is TGTGCCAGTAGTACTTCGTGGCTAGCGGGACCTACTTACGAGCAGTACTTC.

This chain links TRBV12-5 with TRBJ2-1, with 13 bases that match TRBD2. Germline V gene data show CDR1 as LGHNT and CDR2 as FRNRAP. CDR3 length: 19 residues. The CDR3 DNA follows: TGTGCCCTCTGCTCCGGGACCCGACTAGCGGGAGGCTTCCCTAATGAGCAGTTCTTC. Protein sequence: CALCSGTRLAGGFPNEQFF.

This clonotype was counted only a few times. The CDR3 region has the DNA TGTGCCATCAGCCCAGGTGCCACGGGGCAGTACTTC. Residues: CAISPGATGQYF. The rearrangement links TRBV10-3 to TRBJ2-7; no definite D call. V was shortened by 6 bases and J by 9 bases, with 15 bases between the two germline ends. Germline CDR1 and CDR2: ENHRY and SYGVKD. The CDR3 has 12 residues.

Only a few counts were recorded for this clonotype. The gene calls are TRBV6-2 or TRBV6-3 and TRBJ2-5, with D possibly matching TRBD2 (5 bases). The CDR3 is 14 residues long. CDR1 is MNHEY and CDR2 is SVGEGT in the germline V gene. The V end lost 0 bases, the J end lost 5 bases, and 10 bases lay between the germline ends. CDR3: CASSYSGSRETQYF. The CDR3 DNA sequence: TGTGCCAGCAGTTACTCAGGGAGTAGGGAGACCCAGTACTTC.

This chain links TRBV28 with TRBJ2-7; 10 bases are a match to TRBD1. Trimming at V came to 1 base and at J to 2 bases, leaving 2 bases not matched to a gene. The CDR3 is 15 residues long. Germline loops: CDR1 MDHEN, CDR2 SYDVKM. The CDR3 DNA reads TGTGCCAGCAGTTTATCCGGACAGGGGGCCTACGAGCAGTACTTC. This translates into CASSLSGQGAYEQYF.